These T cell receptor beta chains were read from a single sample in a study of blood T cells in healthy people across ages. From the 5' RACE reads, TCRdb called clonotypes with MiXCR, one entry per CDR3 protein. The table lists around 1.7 million distinct CDR3 sequences, over 25% of them singletons. The sequencing input was blood. These receptors all stem from a woman aged 25 to 39 in good health. Both conserved end residues are part of each CDR3. The order of the fields is J gene, clone size, V gene, D gene, CDR3 DNA, CDR3 protein. The D gene is left open where the match is weak. Size is omitted from some rows. Given values are once, few, many or a class for expanded clones.

>TRBJ2-2|few|TRBV5-1|TRBD2
TGCGCCAGCAGCTTGGATGGGACTAGCGGTTACACCGGGGAGCTGTTTTTT
CASSLDGTSGYTGELFF
>TRBJ1-1|few|TRBV7-9|TRBD1
TGTGCCAGCAGTGCCGGGACAGGGGACACTGAAGCTTTCTTT
CASSAGTGDTEAFF
>TRBJ2-1|.|TRBV12-3/TRBV12-4|.
TGTGCCAGCAGTTTAACATTGAGGGACAAGTTCTTC
CASSLTLRDKFF
>TRBJ1-2|few|TRBV7-2|.
TGTGCCAGCAGCTACCGCGGCGAAAGGGATGGCTACACCTTC
CASSYRGERDGYTF
>TRBJ2-7|.|TRBV20-1|.
TGCAGTGCCTTGCTCACAGGGTACGAGCAGTACTTC
CSALLTGYEQYF
>TRBJ2-7|many|TRBV20-1|.
TGCAGTGCTAGCGGGGAGGCCTACGAGCAGTACTTC
CSASGEAYEQYF
>TRBJ2-2|.|TRBV5-1|.
TGCGCCAGCAGCTGGGAAGGGACCGGGGAGCTGTTTTTT
CASSWEGTGELFF
>TRBJ1-5|once|TRBV20-1|TRBD1
TGCAGTGTTCAGGGGGTAGATCAGCCCCAGCATTTT
CSVQGVDQPQHF
>TRBJ2-5|.|TRBV7-2|TRBD2
TGTGCCAGCGGAGGCCCGGGGGGGAACCAAGAGACCCAGTACTTC
CASGGPGGNQETQYF
>TRBJ1-4|few|TRBV28|TRBD1
TGTGCCAGCAGTTCCCAGGGGGCGGCCCCTGAAAAACTGTTTTTT
CASSSQGAAPEKLFF
>TRBJ2-4|.|TRBV7-2|TRBD2
TGTGCCAGCAGCTTAGCGGTGTCTAGCTGGGGGGGGGAGCAGTACTTC
CASSLAVSSWGGEQYF
>TRBJ1-1|.|TRBV7-2|.
TGTGCCAGCAGCGCTCTGCTTTGGACTGAAGCTTTCTTT
CASSALLWTEAFF
>TRBJ1-2|.|TRBV24-1|TRBD1
TGTGCCACCAGTGACCCCAGGCCGTACAGGGGCTATGGCTACACCTTC
CATSDPRPYRGYGYTF
>TRBJ2-5|few|TRBV7-2|TRBD2
TGTGCCAGCAGCACCCGACTAGCGGGCCTTAGGACAGAAGAGACCCAGTACTTC
CASSTRLAGLRTEETQYF
>TRBJ2-4|few|TRBV11-2|.
TGTGCCAGCAGCTTAGGGGAGCAGATAGCCAAAAACATTCAGTACTTC
CASSLGEQIAKNIQYF
>TRBJ2-7|many|TRBV3-1|TRBD2
TGTGCCAGCAGCCAAGTCACGAGCGGGGGAAGGAACGAGCAGTACTTC
CASSQVTSGGRNEQYF
>TRBJ2-7|few|TRBV7-2|.
TGTGCCAGCAGCTTAGTTGGACACCCCCACGAGCAGTACTTC
CASSLVGHPHEQYF
>TRBJ1-2|once|TRBV5-5|.
TGTGCCAGCAGCGCAAGCGCGGTCTATGGCCACACCTTC
CASSASAVYGHTF
>TRBJ2-7|few|TRBV7-9|.
TGTGCCAGCAGCTTAACGTTATTTGAGCAGTACTTC
CASSLTLFEQYF
>TRBJ2-7|few|TRBV12-3/TRBV12-4|.
TGTGCCAGCAGTTTATCTCCCAGCTCCTACGGGCAGTACTTC
CASSLSPSSYGQYF
>TRBJ1-5|few|TRBV24-1|TRBD1
TGTGCCACCAGTGATGGACAGGGTCGGAGCAATCAGCCCCAGCATTTT
CATSDGQGRSNQPQHF
>TRBJ2-7|.|TRBV5-1|.
TGCGCCAGCAGCATATCCGGGAGCACAAGCCCCTACGAGCAGTACTTC
CASSISGSTSPYEQYF
>TRBJ2-5|few|TRBV5-1|.
TGCACCAGCAGCTTGGGGACTGGGAAAGAGACCCAGTACTTC
CTSSLGTGKETQYF
>TRBJ2-7|few|TRBV12-3/TRBV12-4|.
TGTGCCAGCAGTTTAGTGAGGGATCACGAGCAGTACTTC
CASSLVRDHEQYF
>TRBJ2-3|few|TRBV7-6|TRBD2
TGTGCCAGCAGCTCGGGACTAACTAGCACAGATACGCAGTATTTT
CASSSGLTSTDTQYF
>TRBJ2-7|few|TRBV4-3|.
TGCGCCAGCAGCCAAGAGACAGGAGCCTCCTACGAGCAGTACTTC
CASSQETGASYEQYF
>TRBJ2-1|.|TRBV7-8|.
TGTGCCAGCAGCTTAGTCCTAGCTCTCAATGAGCAGTTCTTC
CASSLVLALNEQFF
>TRBJ2-1|.|TRBV20-1|TRBD1
TGCAGTGCTAGGGCCAATGACAGGGGACGGAATGAGCAGTTCTTC
CSARANDRGRNEQFF
>TRBJ2-1|few|TRBV5-1|TRBD2
TGCGCCAGCAGCCCTTGGACTAGCGGGGGGAATGAGCAGTTCTTC
CASSPWTSGGNEQFF
>TRBJ1-1|few|TRBV9|.
TGTGCCAGCAGCGTAGGATCAGGGAACACTGAAGCTTTCTTT
CASSVGSGNTEAFF
>TRBJ2-5|.|TRBV11-2|.
TGTGCCAGCAGCTTAGCCAGGCCGTACCAAGAGACCCGGTACTTC
CASSLARPYQETRYF
>TRBJ1-1|few|TRBV20-1|.
TGCAGTGCTAGAGATGCTGGGAAACAAATCAACACTGAAGCTTTCTTT
CSARDAGKQINTEAFF
>TRBJ2-7|many|TRBV6-2/TRBV6-3|.
TGTGCCAGCCTGATTTCTGCGGGCTACGAGCAGTACTTC
CASLISAGYEQYF
>TRBJ2-7|many|TRBV5-1|.
TGCGCCAGCAGCACCGGGACACAGGGACACGAGCAGTACTTC
CASSTGTQGHEQYF
>TRBJ2-4|many|TRBV20-1|.
TGCAGTGCCAATGAAGCCAAAAACATTCAGTACTTC
CSANEAKNIQYF
>TRBJ2-5|.|TRBV29-1|TRBD1
TGCAGCGTTAACATGGGACAGGGAGTGACCCAGTACTTC
CSVNMGQGVTQYF
>TRBJ2-4|many|TRBV7-2|.
TGTGCCAGCAGCTTAGGTGCCGTGTTAACGAACATTCAGTACTTC
CASSLGAVLTNIQYF
>TRBJ2-5|many|TRBV7-2|TRBD1
TGTGCCAGCAGCGGACAGGCAGTGGAGACCCAGTACTTC
CASSGQAVETQYF
>TRBJ2-1|.|TRBV10-3|TRBD2
TGTGCCATCAGACGGGAGGGGTTCTATGAGCAGTTCTTC
CAIRREGFYEQFF
>TRBJ2-5|many|TRBV5-1|.
TGCGCCAGCAAGGGGACGGAGCAAGAGACCCAGTACTTC
CASKGTEQETQYF
>TRBJ2-1|few|TRBV4-1|TRBD2
TGCGCCAGCAGCCTCGCGGGGCTAGCGGGGGGATACAATGAGCAGTTCTTC
CASSLAGLAGGYNEQFF
>TRBJ2-7|.|TRBV27|.
TGTGCCAGCAGTTTATTTGGCAGGGTCGACGAGCAGTACTTC
CASSLFGRVDEQYF
>TRBJ1-1|once|TRBV7-9|.
TGTGCCAGCAGCCCCCACTCCGGACAGTTTGACACTGGAGCTTTCTTT
CASSPHSGQFDTGAFF
>TRBJ1-2|.|TRBV10-3|TRBD1
TGTGCCATCATACGGACAGGCGGGGGCTACACCTTC
CAIIRTGGGYTF
>TRBJ2-3|.|TRBV7-9|TRBD1
TGTGCCAGCAGCTTCTCTACCGGGACAGGGCTCACAGATACGCAGTATTTT
CASSFSTGTGLTDTQYF
>TRBJ2-7|.|TRBV30|.
TGTGCCTGGAGTGTCGGATACAACTCCTACGAGCAGTACTTC
CAWSVGYNSYEQYF
>TRBJ2-3|few|TRBV4-3|TRBD2
TGCGCCAGCAGCCAAGATTGGGCCCCCGGGACTAGCGGGACTGAGAACTCAGATACGCAGTATTTT
CASSQDWAPGTSGTENSDTQYF
>TRBJ2-5|many|TRBV7-2|TRBD2
TGTGCCAGCAGCTTAGAGGCTAGCGGACGTTACCAAGAGACCCAGTACTTC
CASSLEASGRYQETQYF
>TRBJ2-1|few|TRBV14|TRBD1
TGTGCCAGCAGCACTAGGACAGGGCCCAATGAGCAGTTCTTC
CASSTRTGPNEQFF
>TRBJ2-7|many|TRBV20-1|TRBD2
TGCAGTGCTAGGTCGACTAGCCGAGCCTCCTACGAGCAGTACTTC
CSARSTSRASYEQYF
>TRBJ2-7|few|TRBV2|.
TGTGCCAGCAAGGGACAGACTAGCTCCTACGAGCAGTACTTC
CASKGQTSSYEQYF
>TRBJ2-1|.|TRBV5-5|.
TGTGCCAGCAGCTTACTATTTCCGGGGAGCTCCTACAATGAGCAGTTCTTC
CASSLLFPGSSYNEQFF
>TRBJ2-5|.|TRBV15|TRBD2
TGTGCCACCAGCAAGAGAGGTAGACCAGCGGGGGGGAATGAGCAGTACTTC
CATSKRGRPAGGNEQYF
>TRBJ2-7|many|TRBV6-5|TRBD2
TGTGCCAGCACGGGGACTAGCCCCCACGAGCAGTACTTC
CASTGTSPHEQYF
>TRBJ2-1|many|TRBV9|.
TGTGCCAGCAGCGCCCAAGGTTCCTACAATGAGCAGTTCTTC
CASSAQGSYNEQFF
>TRBJ1-2|few|TRBV5-1|.
TGCGCCAGCTCGCGGGACACGACTAACTATGGCTACACCTTC
CASSRDTTNYGYTF
>TRBJ2-7|.|TRBV28|TRBD1
TGTGCCAGCAGTTTATCCTTTACCGGGACAGGGTTCTGCGAGCAGTACTTC
CASSLSFTGTGFCEQYF
>TRBJ1-2|few|TRBV12-3/TRBV12-4|.
TGTGCCAGCAGACTCGCAGACAGTTTCTATGGCTACACCTTC
CASRLADSFYGYTF
>TRBJ2-1|few|TRBV6-5|.
TGTGCCAGCAGGTCCCCCGGGGCGGATGAGCAGTTCTTC
CASRSPGADEQFF